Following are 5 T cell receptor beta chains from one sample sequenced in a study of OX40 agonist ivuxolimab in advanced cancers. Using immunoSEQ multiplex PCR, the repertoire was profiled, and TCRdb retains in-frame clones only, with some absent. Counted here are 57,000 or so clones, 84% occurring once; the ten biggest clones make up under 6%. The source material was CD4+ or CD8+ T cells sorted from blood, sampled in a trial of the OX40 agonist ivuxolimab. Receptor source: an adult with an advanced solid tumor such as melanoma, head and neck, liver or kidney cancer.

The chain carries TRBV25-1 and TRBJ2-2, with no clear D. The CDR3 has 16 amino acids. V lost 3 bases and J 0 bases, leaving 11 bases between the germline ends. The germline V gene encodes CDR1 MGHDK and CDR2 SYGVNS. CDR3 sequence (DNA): TGTGCCAGCAGTGAGTTGGGCAGGTCGAACACCGGGGAGCTGTTTTTT. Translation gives CASSELGRSNTGELFF.

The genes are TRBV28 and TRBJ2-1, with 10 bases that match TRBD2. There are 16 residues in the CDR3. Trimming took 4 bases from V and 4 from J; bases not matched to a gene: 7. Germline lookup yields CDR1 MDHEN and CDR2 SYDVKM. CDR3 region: CASSSSLAGGYNEQFF. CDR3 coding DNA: TGTGCCAGCAGTTCCAGTTTAGCGGGGGGTTACAATGAGCAGTTCTTC.

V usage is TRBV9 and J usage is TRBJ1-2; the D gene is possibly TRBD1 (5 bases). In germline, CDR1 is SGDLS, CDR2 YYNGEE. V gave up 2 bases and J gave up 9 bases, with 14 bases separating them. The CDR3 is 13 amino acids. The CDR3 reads CASSVPQGSSYTF. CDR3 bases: TGTGCCAGCAGCGTCCCCCAGGGTTCAAGCTACACCTTC.

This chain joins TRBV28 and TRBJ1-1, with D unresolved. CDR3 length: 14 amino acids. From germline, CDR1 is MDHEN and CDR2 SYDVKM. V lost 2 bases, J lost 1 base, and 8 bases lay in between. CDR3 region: CASSLNTPNTEAFF. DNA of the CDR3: TGTGCCAGCAGTTTAAACACCCCGAACACTGAAGCTTTCTTT.

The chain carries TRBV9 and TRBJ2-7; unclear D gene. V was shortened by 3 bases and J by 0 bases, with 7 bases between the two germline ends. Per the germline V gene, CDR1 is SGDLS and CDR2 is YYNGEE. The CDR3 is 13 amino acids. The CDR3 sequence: CASSGRNSYEQYF. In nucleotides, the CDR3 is TGTGCCAGCAGCGGGCGCAACTCCTACGAGCAGTACTTC. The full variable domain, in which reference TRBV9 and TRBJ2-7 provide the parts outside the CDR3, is DSGVTQTPKHLITATGQRVTLRCSPRSGDLSVYWYQQSLDQGLQFLIQYYNGEERAKGNILERFSAQQFPDLHSELNLSSLELGDSALYFCASSGRNSYEQYFGPGTRLTVT.